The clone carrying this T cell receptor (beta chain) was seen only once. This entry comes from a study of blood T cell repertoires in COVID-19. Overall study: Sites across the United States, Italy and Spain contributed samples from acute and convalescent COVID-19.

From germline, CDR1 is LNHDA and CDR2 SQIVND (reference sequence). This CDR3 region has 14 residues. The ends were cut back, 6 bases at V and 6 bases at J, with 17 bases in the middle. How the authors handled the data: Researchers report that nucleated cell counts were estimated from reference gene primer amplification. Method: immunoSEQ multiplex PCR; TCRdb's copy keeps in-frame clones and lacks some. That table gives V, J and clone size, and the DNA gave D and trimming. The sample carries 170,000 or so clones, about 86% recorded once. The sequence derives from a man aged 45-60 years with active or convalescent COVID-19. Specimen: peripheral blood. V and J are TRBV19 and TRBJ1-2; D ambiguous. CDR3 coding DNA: TGTGCCAGTAGGGACGGTGGGAGCGAAGATGGCTACACCTTC. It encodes CASRDGGSEDGYTF.